The clone carrying this T cell receptor (beta chain) has more than one count but fewer than ten. Measured with immunoSEQ multiplex PCR; TCRdb has only the in-frame clones, and not every one. The table lists almost 90,000 clones, about 94% of them singletons. The source of the sample is a study of technical replicates of blood from a handful of donors. Germline assignment: CDR1 LNHDA and CDR2 SQIVND (reference sequence). This CDR3 is 13 amino acids long. V lost 5 bases and J lost 0, with 8 bases in between. The origin of this receptor is a human donor in good health. The chain couples TRBV19 to TRBJ2-7; TRBD1 is a possible D gene (6 bases). The sequencing sample was made of T cells isolated from PBMCs. CDR3 nucleotide sequence: TGTGCCAGTAGTTGGACAGACTCCTACGAGCAGTACTTC. It yields the protein CASSWTDSYEQYF.